What follows are 20 T cell receptor beta chains derived from one specimen sequenced in a study of cytomegalovirus exposure and HLA in healthy donors. PCR employed 60 Vbeta and 13 Jbeta primers. The protocol was immunoSEQ multiplex PCR, while the TCRdb copy is restricted to in-frame clones and leaves out a portion. The sample lists 150,000 to 180,000 clones; about 74% were seen once. Sequencing was carried out using PBMCs. The receptors shown here come from a woman in her forties in good health and CMV-seronegative.

The V call is TRBV7-9, the J call TRBJ1-3, with TRBD1 identical over 7 bases. V lost 1 base to trimming and J lost 0 bases; unmatched junction nucleotides: 3. This CDR3 has 16 residues. CDR1 is SEHNR, CDR2 FQNEAQ, per germline (reference sequence). The chain's CDR3 is CASSLVRDSSGNTIYF. In DNA, the CDR3 is TGTGCCAGCAGCTTAGTCCGGGACAGCTCTGGAAACACCATATATTTT.

This clone was counted a few times. The CDR3 bases are TGCGCCAGCAGCCAAGCTGCGGGGGGGACTGGAAACACCATATATTTT. The encoded protein is CASSQAAGGTGNTIYF. The chain is built from TRBV4-1 and TRBJ1-3, with D tentatively TRBD1 (5 bases). This CDR3 is 16 amino acids long. Looked up from germline, CDR1 is MGHRA and CDR2 is YSYEKL. V was pared by 1 base and J by 2 bases, with 12 bases between.

The chain combines TRBV4-1 with TRBJ2-7, with TRBD1 matching 7 bases. V was clipped by 8 bases and J by 5 bases; unmatched bases: 12. CDR3 length: 14 amino acids. Germline V gene data show CDR1 as MGHRA and CDR2 as YSYEKL. The CDR3 region is CASGESDRDHEQYF. CDR3 coding DNA: TGCGCCAGCGGGGAAAGCGACAGGGACCACGAGCAGTACTTC.

This clone was counted a single time. V usage is TRBV7-9 and J usage is TRBJ1-2, with 7 nucleotides matching TRBD1. The germline V gene encodes CDR1 SEHNR and CDR2 FQNEAQ (reference sequence). This CDR3 has 14 residues. The V gene end was trimmed by 5 bases and the J gene end by 7 bases; junction bases not matched to a gene: 10. The CDR3 sequence: CASSGSDRAFGYTF. The DNA of the CDR3 is TGTGCCAGCAGCGGGTCTGACAGGGCTTTTGGCTACACCTTC.

The J gene is TRBJ2-4, the V gene TRBV5-1, with D unclear. The CDR3 loop spans 13 amino acids. V lost 4 bases, J lost 3 bases, and 8 bases lay in between. Germline CDR1 is SGHRS and CDR2 is YFSETQ. The CDR3 DNA is TGCGCCAGCAGCCTGGGTAACAAAAACATTCAGTACTTC. Protein product: CASSLGNKNIQYF.

The chain combines TRBV29-1 with TRBJ2-2; possibly TRBD2 for D (6 bases). Germline V gene sequence: CDR1 SQVTM, CDR2 ANQGSEA. Trimming left V 0 bases short and J 8 bases short, with 13 bases between. This CDR3 is built from 14 residues. The CDR3 nucleotides read TGCAGCGTTGAAGACTTCGAGGCGGGAGGGGAGCTGTTTTTT. Encoded protein: CSVEDFEAGGELFF.

The chain is built from TRBV4-2 and TRBJ2-1; TRBD2 matches at 11 bases. The junction had 7 bases not matched to a gene; V was cut back by 4 bases and J by 5 bases. Germline V CDR1 and CDR2: LGHNA, YNFKEQ. CDR3 length equals 16 residues. The CDR3 bases are TGTGCCAGCAGCCCCTCTGGGACTAGCGGAGACAATGAGCAGTTCTTC. It specifies CASSPSGTSGDNEQFF.

The chain carries TRBV2 and TRBJ2-3; 7 bases fit TRBD1. This CDR3 spans 13 amino acids. V trimming: 8 bases; J trimming: 1 base; junction bases outside the gene matches: 3. CDR1 and CDR2 from the germline V gene are SNHLY and FYNNEI. CDR3 residues: CASGTDRTDTQYF. CDR3 nucleotide sequence: TGTGCCAGCGGGACAGATCGCACAGATACGCAGTATTTT.

The rearrangement links TRBV5-1 to TRBJ2-6; 10 nucleotides match TRBD1. CDR1 is SGHRS, CDR2 YFSETQ, per germline. With 4 bases clipped from V and 3 bases from J, the junction kept 7 bases outside the gene matches. The CDR3 consists of 17 residues. The CDR3 DNA follows: TGCGCCAGCAGCGGGGGGACAGGGGTTCTTGGGGCCAACGTCCTGACTTTC. The encoded protein is CASSGGTGVLGANVLTF.

This sequence joins TRBV9 and TRBJ1-2, with D possibly TRBD1 on 5 matching bases. Trimming removed 3 bases at V and 5 bases at J, with 11 bases between. The CDR3 is 13 residues long. Germline assignment: CDR1 SGDLS and CDR2 YYNGEE. The CDR3 DNA reads as TGTGCCAGCAGCGAACAAGACAGATATGGCTACACCTTC. As protein: CASSEQDRYGYTF.

The rearrangement joins TRBV5-1 to TRBJ1-4, with D possibly being TRBD1 (5 bases). The V gene lost 2 bases and the J gene lost 5 bases, with 13 bases spanning the gap. This CDR3 is built from 15 residues. CDR1 SGHRS and CDR2 YFSETQ come from the germline V gene. The CDR3 nucleotides read TGCGCCAGCAGCTTAGGCCGGAAGGGGAATGAAAAACTGTTTTTT. Encoded protein: CASSLGRKGNEKLFF.

V gene TRBV7-2 combines with J gene TRBJ2-1, with a possible D match to TRBD1 (6 bases). The V gene lost 0 bases and the J gene lost 3 bases, with 9 bases spanning the gap. Germline CDR1 is SGHTA and CDR2 is FQGNSA. The CDR3 is 15 residues long. In DNA, the CDR3 is TGTGCCAGCAGCTTAGCAGGACAGAGCTACAATGAGCAGTTCTTC. Residues: CASSLAGQSYNEQFF.

This clone came up a few times. The V call is TRBV19, the J call TRBJ1-5; perhaps TRBD1 as D (5 bases). Germline V gene data show CDR1 as LNHDA and CDR2 as SQIVND (reference sequence). There are 13 residues in the CDR3. Trimming cost V 3 bases and J 6 bases, with 9 bases left between them. CDR3 sequence (DNA): TGTGCCAGTAGTATGGGGCAGGTTCAGCCCCAGCATTTT. It translates to CASSMGQVQPQHF.

The rearrangement links TRBV27 to TRBJ2-3, with 8 positions matching TRBD2. Trimming removed 0 bases from V and 4 bases from J; junction bases left unmatched: 15. The CDR3 has 19 residues. Germline V CDR1 and CDR2: MNHEY, SMNVEV (reference sequence). CDR3 protein: CASSLSRGGAGAVPDTQYF. The CDR3 coding sequence is TGTGCCAGCAGTTTATCGCGGGGAGGAGCGGGAGCTGTCCCAGATACGCAGTATTTT.

V usage is TRBV19 and J usage is TRBJ2-7; 10 bases are a match to TRBD2. Germline values: CDR1 LNHDA, CDR2 SQIVND (reference sequence). The V and J ends lost 6 bases and 4 bases, in that order; junction bases with no gene match: 9. The CDR3 runs 15 residues. The CDR3 DNA follows: TGTGCCAGTAGAATTACTAGCGGGGACCTTTACGAGCAGTACTTC. Translated, it gives CASRITSGDLYEQYF. Variable domain in full (rest from reference TRBV19 and TRBJ2-7): DGGITQSPKYLFRKEGQNVTLSCEQNLNHDAMYWYRQDPGQGLRLIYYSQIVNDFQKGDIAEGYSVSREKKESFPLTVTSAQKNPTAFYLCASRITSGDLYEQYFGPGTRLTVT.

The rearrangement joins TRBV20-1 to TRBJ1-1; no clear D gene. The CDR3 is 11 residues long. Germline CDR1 DFQATT, CDR2 SNEGSKA (reference sequence). In DNA, the CDR3 is TGCAGCAGTTCCGGGGTTGGTGAAGCTTTCTTT. This gives the protein CSSSGVGEAFF.

The rearrangement links TRBV28 to TRBJ1-5; a possible D gene is TRBD1 (6 bases). The V gene lost 11 bases and the J gene lost 12 bases, with 17 bases spanning the gap. The CDR3 totals 11 residues. Germline assignment: CDR1 MDHEN and CDR2 SYDVKM. The CDR3 loop is CARWRGRLQHF. CDR3 nucleotide sequence: TGTGCCCGGTGGCGGGGGCGGCTCCAGCATTTT.

This clone was recorded a few times. V is TRBV6-5 and J is TRBJ2-7, with TRBD2 matching 13 bases. V dropped 5 bases and J dropped 6; count of bases not matched to a gene: 4. The CDR3 is 14 amino acids. The germline gives CDR1 MNHEY, CDR2 SVGAGI. The CDR3 loop reads CASSRGLAGSEQYF. As DNA, the CDR3 is TGTGCCAGCAGTAGGGGACTAGCGGGAAGCGAGCAGTACTTC.

The chain uses TRBV5-4 and TRBJ2-4, with 9 bases lining up with TRBD1. Per the germline V gene, CDR1 is SGHNT and CDR2 is YYREEE (reference sequence). Unmatched junction bases numbered 6, after V lost 6 bases and J lost 8 bases. The length of the CDR3 is 13 residues. CDR3 in amino acids: CASKGTGRDIQYF. CDR3 bases: TGTGCCAGCAAGGGGACAGGGAGGGACATTCAGTACTTC.

J is TRBJ2-5 and V is TRBV28, with TRBD2 as a possible D gene (6 bases). Germline loops: CDR1 MDHEN, CDR2 SYDVKM. The CDR3 is 14 residues long. V shed 8 bases and J shed 2 bases, with 15 bases lying between them. The CDR3 protein is CASQLPRGQETQYF. For the CDR3, the DNA is TGTGCCAGCCAACTACCACGGGGGCAAGAGACCCAGTACTTC.